The source of this TCR beta chain is a study of shared clonotypes between healthy human individuals. On the study more broadly: A couple of women and a few men aged 18 to 49 served as donors.

Repertoires were generated with immunoSEQ multiplex PCR, while TCRdb's copy carries only in-frame clones and drops some. This sample has some 470,000 clones, with around 80% found just once. With regard to this clone: Its antigen remains unknown.

Whole-study results and caveats: Genetic and exposure-history diversity was limited by the few donors. Clonotype sharing levels among donors were expected to vary with sequencing depth. The researchers took only blood, and tissue repertoires probably look different.

Germline V gene sequence: CDR1 SGHVS, CDR2 FNYEAQ. The CDR3 has 13 residues. V was clipped by 1 base and J by 5 bases, with 9 bases between them. This sequence originates from a woman between 40 and 55 years old in good health. Some clones in this sample may be carry-over from other donors' samples. The rearrangement joins TRBV7-6 to TRBJ2-7; D is unclear. The sample was PBMCs. CDR3 protein: CASSLGFGDEQYF. The CDR3 nucleotides read TGTGCCAGCAGCTTAGGTTTTGGCGACGAGCAGTACTTC.